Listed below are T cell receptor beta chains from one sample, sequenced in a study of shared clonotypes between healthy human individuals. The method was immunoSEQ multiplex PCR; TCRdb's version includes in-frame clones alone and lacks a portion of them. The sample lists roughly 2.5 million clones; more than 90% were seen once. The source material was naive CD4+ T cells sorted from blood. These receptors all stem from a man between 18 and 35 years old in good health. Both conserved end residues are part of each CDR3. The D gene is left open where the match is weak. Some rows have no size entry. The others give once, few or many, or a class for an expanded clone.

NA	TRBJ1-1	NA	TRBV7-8	CASSPTVQEGAFF	TGTGCCAGCAGCCCCACCGTACAGGAAGGAGCTTTCTTT
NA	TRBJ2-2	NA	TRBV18	CASGGALTGELFF	TGTGCCAGCGGCGGGGCACTCACCGGGGAGCTGTTTTTT
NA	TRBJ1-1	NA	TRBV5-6	CASSLVGTNTEAFF	TGTGCCAGCAGCTTGGTCGGGACGAACACTGAAGCTTTCTTT
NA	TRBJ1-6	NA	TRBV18	CASSPLQGNSPLHF	TGTGCCAGCTCACCACTGCAGGGCAATTCACCCCTCCACTTT
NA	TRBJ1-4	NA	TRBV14	CASSQPRERRNEKLFF	TGTGCCAGCAGCCAACCCCGGGAGCGGCGGAATGAAAAACTGTTTTTT
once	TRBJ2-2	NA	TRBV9	CASSPGSNTGELFF	TGTGCCAGCAGTCCGGGGTCGAACACCGGGGAGCTGTTTTTT
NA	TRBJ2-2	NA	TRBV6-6	CASSRGRGGPGGELFF	TGTGCCAGCAGTAGGGGGAGGGGGGGCCCTGGCGGGGAGCTGTTTTTT
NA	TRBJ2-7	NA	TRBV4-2	CASSETPGVLRGEQYF	TGTGCCAGCAGTGAGACGCCCGGGGTGCTAAGGGGCGAGCAGTACTTC
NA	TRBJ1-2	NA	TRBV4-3	CASSQEILVSAGYTF	TGCGCCAGCAGCCAAGAGATCCTGGTTTCAGCCGGCTACACCTTC
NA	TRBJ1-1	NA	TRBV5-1	CASTLIGGMNTEAFF	TGCGCCAGCACCCTAATAGGGGGGATGAACACTGAAGCTTTCTTT
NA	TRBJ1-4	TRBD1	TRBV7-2	CASSSSGTGVSKLFF	TGTGCCAGCAGCTCGTCCGGGACAGGGGTATCAAAACTGTTTTTT
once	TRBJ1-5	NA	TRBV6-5	CASSYWQGSQPQHF	TGTGCCAGCAGTTACTGGCAGGGAAGTCAGCCCCAGCATTTT
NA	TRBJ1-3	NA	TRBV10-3	CAISGIRGGSGNTIYF	TGTGCCATCAGCGGCATTCGAGGGGGCTCTGGAAACACCATATATTTT
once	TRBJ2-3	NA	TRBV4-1	CASSQEGRGFADTQYF	TGCGCCAGCAGCCAAGAAGGCAGGGGATTCGCAGATACGCAGTATTTT
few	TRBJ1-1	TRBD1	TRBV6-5	CASSYSPGQGEAFF	TGTGCCAGCAGTTACTCCCCTGGACAGGGGGAAGCTTTCTTT
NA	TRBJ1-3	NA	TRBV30	CARVVEAGSGNTIYF	TGTGCCCGGGTGGTGGAGGCGGGCTCTGGAAACACCATATATTTT
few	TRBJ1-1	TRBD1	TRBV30	CAWRDFRGQDEAFF	TGTGCCTGGAGGGATTTCAGGGGGCAAGATGAAGCTTTCTTT
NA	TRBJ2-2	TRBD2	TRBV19	CASSTSREGPGELFF	TGTGCCAGTAGTACTTCCAGGGAGGGTCCCGGGGAGCTGTTTTTT
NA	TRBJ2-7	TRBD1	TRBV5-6	CASSFRDRSSYEQYF	TGTGCCAGCAGCTTCCGGGACAGGAGCTCCTACGAGCAGTACTTC
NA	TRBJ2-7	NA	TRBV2	CASIAIFLYEQYF	TGTGCCAGCATAGCAATCTTTCTCTACGAGCAGTACTTC
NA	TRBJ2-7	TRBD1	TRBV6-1	CASRAGTGEVEQYF	TGTGCCAGCAGGGCCGGGACAGGGGAGGTCGAGCAGTACTTC
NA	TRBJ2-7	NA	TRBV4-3	CASSQASGQGYEQYF	TGCGCCAGCAGCCAAGCTTCGGGTCAGGGCTACGAGCAGTACTTC
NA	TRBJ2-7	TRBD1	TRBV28	CASRKTDRYEQYF	TGTGCCAGCAGAAAAACGGACAGGTACGAGCAGTACTTC